This T cell receptor beta chain appears in the sequencing data of a study of cytomegalovirus exposure and HLA in healthy donors (TCRdb year 2017). For the wider study: The 500 to 800 repertoires of the first cohort and the 120 or so validation repertoires were produced on the same platform, according to a later analysis. The aim of the study was to test whether cataloging public T cell receptors could identify signatures of past pathogen exposure. Along with the roughly 710-subject first cohort, a separate validation cohort of 120 different subjects was used. To predict cytomegalovirus infection status, the study brought together high-throughput TCR immunosequencing, statistical association of individual TCRs with disease status, and machine learning. The paper's findings and limits, for the study overall: A later analysis lacked HLA typing for the validation cohort, so it scored co-occurrence in that cohort across all 120 or so repertoires. A few of the identified cytomegalovirus-associated TCR beta chains were confirmed in vitro to be specific for cytomegalovirus antigens. While some public TCRs were present in many individuals, most TCR sequences turned up only very rarely across donors. The study gave a list of some 150 TCR beta chains associated with cytomegalovirus. The authors suggested that the approach could potentially be generalized to other disease states and immunological phenotypes. A later analysis found that TCRs clustered in the first cohort also tended to co-occur in the 95 to 150 validation repertoires, with approximately 95% of cluster scores above 0. In both the original and validation cohorts, the classifier was reported to diagnose cytomegalovirus status with high specificity and sensitivity.

Separate from the roughly 630-subject first cohort, the validation cohort of 95 to 150 subjects was the group to which the donors belonged. Libraries were constructed by the immunoSEQ multiplex PCR assay. In the original analysis: A statistical classification framework was built for diagnosing cytomegalovirus status from the catalog of TCR beta chain sequences. The clones in this table, taken by TCRdb from immuneACCESS, are in-frame only. Not every clone is retained; where verified, under half of the shortfall comes from an unresolved V gene, and the cause of the rest is unknown. That table is the source of V, J and clone size, and D and trimming were worked out from the DNA. The sample records 150,000 to 200,000 clones, about 82% of which are singletons. The ten largest clones capture 2% to 2.5% of the sample. Trimming takes 0 bases off V and 10 bases off J; junction bases not matched to a gene: 15. Including the terminal cysteine and phenylalanine, the CDR3 comprises 18 residues. The CDR3 DNA has 54 bases and is translated from base 1. As encoded in the germline V gene, CDR1 is LGHNA while CDR2 is YSLEER.

Turning to this clone: Its specific antigen is unknown. No per-base quality is available; no much larger clone lies one base away.

Recombination connected TRBV4-3 to TRBJ2-1, with 10 junctional bases fitting TRBD2. The specimen sequenced was PBMCs. The sequence was collected from a man between 25 and 39 years old in good health and CMV-seropositive. The CDR3 corresponds to CASSQEFVVLAGAGEQFF. The nucleotide sequence is TGCGCCAGCAGCCAAGAATTCGTCGTTCTAGCGGGGGCCGGGGAGCAGTTCTTC.